This TCR beta chain appears in the sequencing data of a study of blood T cells in healthy people across ages. At the level of the study: Capture by template switching was about one barcoded beta molecule per two T cells.

Isolation yielded PBMCs, at least 7 million per sample, in every case. Germline lookup yields CDR1 LGHDT and CDR2 YNNKEL (reference sequence). The CDR3 consists of 15 residues. General study points: Those diversity estimates obtained from one million T cells were thought to be underestimates.

PCR was performed a second time for about 6 to 12 cycles using a sample-barcoded 5' primer and a J-beta primer mix. Each single sample gave us at least 3 million CDR3-containing paired-end reads. TCRdb passed the 5' RACE reads through MiXCR, listing each CDR3 protein once. Among hundreds of thousands of distinct CDR3 sequences, about half were seen once, and the ten largest hold roughly 31%. Concerning this clonotype: Antigen specificity is unknown. Germline and junction disagree at one end, which may indicate a read error.

This chain uses TRBV3-1 with TRBJ2-5; TRBD2 aligns across 8 bases. The sample was blood. This TCR came from a woman aged 55-70 years in good health. CDR3 region: CASSQAPGGEETQYF. CDR3 sequence (DNA): TGTGCCAGCAGTCAAGCGCCGGGAGGGGAAGAGACCCAGTACTTC.